A single sample is the source of the 10 T cell receptor beta chains below, sequenced in a study of T cell responses to AZD1222 COVID-19 vaccine. Method: immunoSEQ multiplex PCR; TCRdb's copy keeps in-frame clones and lacks some. The data contain over 85,000 clones, over 85% of them singletons. The sequenced sample was peripheral blood, obtained 28 days after the second AZD1222 dose. The receptors derive from an adult who received the AZD1222 COVID-19 vaccine.

This clone turned up a few times. This sequence joins TRBV11-2 and TRBJ1-1; 7 bases agree with TRBD1. Germline assignment: CDR1 SGHAT and CDR2 FQNNGV. V shed 5 bases and J 6 bases; nucleotides not matched to a gene: 9. The CDR3 has 14 residues. In DNA, the CDR3 is TGTGCCAGCAGCCGGCAACAGGGGAAGTCTGAAGCTTTCTTT. Its translation is CASSRQQGKSEAFF.

The chain is built from TRBV5-1 and TRBJ2-3; 8 bases line up with TRBD2. Germline lookup yields CDR1 SGHRS and CDR2 YFSETQ. The trim removed 0 bases at V and 2 bases at J, leaving 5 bases unmatched. The CDR3 totals 16 residues. The CDR3 reads CASSLEASGFTDTQYF. The CDR3 nucleotides are TGCGCCAGCAGCTTGGAGGCTAGCGGGTTCACAGATACGCAGTATTTT.

The gene calls are TRBV9 and TRBJ1-1; D unclear. The V end was cut by 0 bases, the J end by 3 bases, with 6 bases between. CDR3 size: 13 residues. Germline CDR1 SGDLS, CDR2 YYNGEE. The DNA of the CDR3 is TGTGCCAGCAGCGTAGCTAGGGACACTGAAGCTTTCTTT. Its protein product is CASSVARDTEAFF.

The V gene is TRBV7-8, the J gene TRBJ2-3; D uncertain. Deletions cut 5 bases from V and 0 bases from J, with 12 bases between. This CDR3 is 15 amino acids long. Germline CDR1 is SGHVS and CDR2 is FQNEAQ. CDR3 loop: CASSLRRFSTDTQYF. CDR3 DNA: TGTGCCAGCAGCCTCCGGCGGTTTAGCACAGATACGCAGTATTTT.

The chain recombines TRBV7-3 with TRBJ1-1; the match to TRBD1 covers 10 bases. Germline CDR1 SGHTA, CDR2 FQGTGA. After removal of 6 bases from V and 5 bases from J, the junction contained 3 bases not matched to a gene. The CDR3 sequence is 13 residues long. The CDR3 loop reads CASSWTGGTEAFF. CDR3 DNA: TGTGCCAGCAGTTGGACAGGGGGGACTGAAGCTTTCTTT.

The chain recombines TRBV30 with TRBJ2-2, with 13 positions matching TRBD2. Per germline, CDR1 GTSNPN and CDR2 SVGIG (reference sequence). This CDR3 contains 16 residues. V was clipped by 8 bases and J by 0 bases; unmatched bases: 6. The CDR3 DNA reads TGTGCCCACCCCGGGACTAGCGGGACGAACACCGGGGAGCTGTTTTTT. Its translation is CAHPGTSGTNTGELFF. Filled out from reference TRBV30 and TRBJ2-2, the complete variable domain reads SQTIHQWPATLVQPVGSPLSLECTVEGTSNPNLYWYRQAAGRGLQLLFYSVGIGQISSEVPQNLSASRPQDRQFILSSKKLLLSDSGFYLCAHPGTSGTNTGELFFGEGSRLTVL.

V is TRBV9 and J is TRBJ2-3; D remains unclear. V lost 0 bases and J 1 base, leaving 12 bases between the germline ends. Looked up from germline, CDR1 is SGDLS and CDR2 is YYNGEE. The CDR3 sequence is 16 residues long. CDR3 coding DNA: TGTGCCAGCAGCGTAGAACTGGACCGGGGCACAGATACGCAGTATTTT. The encoded protein is CASSVELDRGTDTQYF. Filled out from reference TRBV9 and TRBJ2-3, the complete variable domain reads DSGVTQTPKHLITATGQRVTLRCSPRSGDLSVYWYQQSLDQGLQFLIQYYNGEERAKGNILERFSAQQFPDLHSELNLSSLELGDSALYFCASSVELDRGTDTQYFGPGTRLTVL.

The genes are TRBV6-5 and TRBJ1-6; D perhaps matches TRBD1 (6 bases). Trimming stripped 0 bases from V and 5 bases from J, with 11 bases between. The CDR3 has 16 amino acids. Looked up from germline, CDR1 is MNHEY and CDR2 is SVGAGI. CDR3 nucleotides: TGTGCCAGCAGTTACTCAACAGGGCTAAATAATTCACCCCTCCACTTT. This encodes CASSYSTGLNNSPLHF.

The J gene is TRBJ1-4, the V gene TRBV11-3; D is uncertain. CDR1 SGHNT and CDR2 YENEEA come from the germline V gene. CDR3 length: 12 residues. V gave up 2 bases and J gave up 5 bases, with 3 bases separating them. In DNA form, the CDR3 reads TGTGCCAGCAGCTTAATGAATGAAAAACTGTTTTTT. Translated, it gives CASSLMNEKLFF.

The V gene is TRBV28, the J gene TRBJ1-5, with 9 bases matching TRBD1. CDR1 is MDHEN and CDR2 is SYDVKM in the germline V gene. J lost 4 bases, V lost 5 bases, and 6 bases had no gene match. This CDR3 is built from 15 residues. CDR3 in DNA: TGTGCCAGCAGTCCGGGACAGGGTTTTAATCAGCCCCAGCATTTT. Translation: CASSPGQGFNQPQHF.